The clone carrying this T cell receptor (beta chain) was seen once. The antigen remains unidentified. This specimen belongs to a study of T cell responses to AZD1222 COVID-19 vaccine. Sequencing used immunoSEQ multiplex PCR; TCRdb keeps in-frame clones, though not all of them. Of tens of thousands of clones in the sample, 65% to 80% were seen once. Findings and limits, study-wide: Donors were largely white British and mainly female; clonal diversity was possibly underestimated.

This clonotype was obtained from an adult in good health. Here the sequenced sample was peripheral blood, taken on day 0 of AZD1222 vaccination.

The CDR3 DNA reads as TGTGCCAGCAGCATGGGGACGAGCAATCAGCCCCAGCATTTT. Amino acid sequence: CASSMGTSNQPQHF. The chain has TRBV6-1 and TRBJ1-5, with D perhaps matching TRBD1 (5 bases). With 6 bases removed from V and 1 base from J, the gap between germline ends came to 10 bases. Per the germline V gene, CDR1 is MNHNS and CDR2 is SASEGT. CDR3 length: 14 amino acids.